This T cell receptor (beta chain) was captured in a study of regulatory T cells in long-lasting Graves disease. At the level of the study: Duration of antithyroid drug therapy among newly diagnosed Graves' patients was under 3 months.

The germline CDR1 and CDR2 sequences are SGHDN and FVKESK. The CDR3 spans 14 residues. Trimming cost V 4 bases and J 3 bases; bases outside gene matches: 3. Overall study results and limits: New patients shared about 910 public clonotypes, and persistent patients shared more, with about 2,700. Persistent disease samples used TRBV28, TRBJ1-2 and TRBJ2-5 preferentially.

Ten or more counts support this clonotype. Its antigen is still unknown. Sequencing libraries for TCR beta were prepared with iRepertoire HTBI primers and Arm-PCR of CDR3 regions. TCRdb used MiXCR to reprocess the multiplex PCR reads, holding one entry per CDR3 protein. The sample has around 420,000 distinct CDR3 sequences, around 15% seen once; the top ten hold 22%. Described time point: newly diagnosed GD, antithyroid drugs for less than 3 months. PBMC RNA served as the TCR library source. The V call is TRBV14, the J call TRBJ1-1; 9 bases fit TRBD1. Here the sequenced sample was peripheral blood mononuclear cells (PBMCs), taken at new diagnosis, from a patient treated with antithyroid drugs. The source of this sequence is a female donor with Graves disease. CDR3: CASSLWDRDTEAFF. The CDR3 nucleotides are TGTGCCAGCAGCCTTTGGGACAGGGACACTGAAGCTTTCTTT.